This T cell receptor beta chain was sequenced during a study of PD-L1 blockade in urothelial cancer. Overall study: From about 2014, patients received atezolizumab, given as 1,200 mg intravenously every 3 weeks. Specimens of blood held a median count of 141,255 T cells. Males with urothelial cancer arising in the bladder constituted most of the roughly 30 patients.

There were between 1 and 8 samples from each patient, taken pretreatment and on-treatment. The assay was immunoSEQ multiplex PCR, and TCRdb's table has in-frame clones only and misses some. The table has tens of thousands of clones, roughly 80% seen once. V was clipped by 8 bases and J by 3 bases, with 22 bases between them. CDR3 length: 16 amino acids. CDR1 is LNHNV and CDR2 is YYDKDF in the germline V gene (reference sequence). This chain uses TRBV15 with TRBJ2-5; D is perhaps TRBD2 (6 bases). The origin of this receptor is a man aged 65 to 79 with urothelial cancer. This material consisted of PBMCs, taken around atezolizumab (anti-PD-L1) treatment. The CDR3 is CATGLQGLGLKETQYF. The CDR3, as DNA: TGTGCCACCGGGCTCCAGGGACTTGGGCTAAAAGAGACCCAGTACTTC.